This TCR beta chain was recorded in a study of shared clonotypes between healthy human individuals. The table lists this clone with a count of one. Produced via immunoSEQ multiplex PCR; TCRdb's table is partial and in-frame only. The sample consists of roughly 890,000 clones, about 92% of them appearing once. CD45RO-negative, CCR7-positively selected cells formed the naive CD8 fraction, excluding terminally differentiated effector memory CD45RA+ cells. This clonotype was obtained from a man under 40 in good health. The material sequenced was naive CD8+ T cells sorted from blood.

CDR3 amino acids: CASSAGGFSYEQYF. The CDR3 bases are TGTGCCAGTAGTGCCGGGGGTTTCTCCTACGAGCAGTACTTC. The chain couples TRBV19 to TRBJ2-7, with D possibly being TRBD2 (6 bases). The V and J ends lost 5 bases and 0 bases respectively, with 11 bases between them. Germline CDR1 reads LNHDA; CDR2 reads SQIVND (reference sequence). The length of the CDR3 is 14 residues.